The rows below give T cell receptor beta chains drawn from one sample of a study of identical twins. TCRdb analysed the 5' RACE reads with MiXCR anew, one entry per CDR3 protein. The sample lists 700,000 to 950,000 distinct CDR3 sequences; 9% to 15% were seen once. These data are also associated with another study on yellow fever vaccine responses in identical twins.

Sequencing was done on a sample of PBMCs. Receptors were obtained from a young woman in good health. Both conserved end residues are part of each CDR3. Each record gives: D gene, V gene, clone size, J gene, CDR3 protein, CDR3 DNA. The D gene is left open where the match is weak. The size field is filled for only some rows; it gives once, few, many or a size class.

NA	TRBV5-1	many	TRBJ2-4	CASSFQETGDIQYF	TGCGCCAGCAGCTTCCAGGAAACCGGTGACATTCAGTACTTC
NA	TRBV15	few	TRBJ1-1	CATSRRGVFGTEAFF	TGTGCCACCAGCAGAAGGGGGGTTTTCGGCACTGAAGCTTTCTTT
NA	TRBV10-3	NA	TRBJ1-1	CAIGNQGEAFF	TGTGCCATCGGCAACCAGGGAGAAGCTTTCTTT
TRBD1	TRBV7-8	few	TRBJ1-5	CASSSPGQGAKGNQPQHF	TGTGCCAGCAGCTCACCGGGACAGGGGGCGAAGGGCAATCAGCCCCAGCATTTT
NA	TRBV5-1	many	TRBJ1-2	CASSLGAGDGYTF	TGCGCCAGCAGCTTGGGGGCAGGGGACGGCTACACCTTC
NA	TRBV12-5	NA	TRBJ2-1	CASSLGMYREQFF	TGTGCTAGTAGTTTGGGGATGTACCGTGAGCAGTTCTTC
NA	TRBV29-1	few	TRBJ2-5	CSVAHTQETQYF	TGCAGCGTTGCACACACACAAGAGACCCAGTACTTC
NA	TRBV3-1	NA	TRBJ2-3	CASSQGGRADTQYF	TGTGCCAGCAGCCAAGGGGGAAGGGCGGATACGCAGTATTTT
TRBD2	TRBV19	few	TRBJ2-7	CASSKTSRGAYEQYF	TGTGCCAGTAGTAAAACTAGCCGGGGGGCCTACGAGCAGTACTTC
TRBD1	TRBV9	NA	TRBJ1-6	CASSSSGTGNNSPLHF	TGTGCCAGCAGCAGCTCCGGGACAGGGAATAATTCACCCCTCCACTTT
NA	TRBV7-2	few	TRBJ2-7	CASSFRPSTEYEQYF	TGTGCCAGCAGCTTTAGACCATCGACAGAGTACGAGCAGTACTTC
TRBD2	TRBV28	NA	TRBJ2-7	CASSLASGEYEQYF	TGTGCCAGCAGTTTGGCTAGCGGAGAATACGAGCAGTACTTC
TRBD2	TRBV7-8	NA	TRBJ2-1	CASSLAGPGGVEQFF	TGTGCCAGCAGCTTAGCGGGACCGGGAGGGGTTGAGCAGTTCTTC
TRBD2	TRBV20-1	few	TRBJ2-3	CSAPIVRPGTSGRLSYTQYF	TGCAGTGCACCGATCGTAAGACCCGGGACTAGCGGGAGATTGTCATATACGCAGTATTTT
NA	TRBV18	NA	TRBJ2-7	CASSPQGQTYEQYF	TGTGCCAGCTCACCACAAGGGCAGACCTACGAGCAGTACTTC
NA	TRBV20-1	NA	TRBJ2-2	CSARTVRELFF	TGCAGTGCTAGGACAGTCAGGGAGCTGTTTTTT